These 28 T cell receptor beta chains share one sample of origin, sequenced in a study of molecular identifiers for immune sequencing clone quantification. TCRdb reprocessed the PCR reads with MiXCR, giving one entry per CDR3 protein. The repertoire holds about 36,000 distinct CDR3 sequences, with about 18% as singletons. The sequencing input was naive CD8+ T cells from blood, with Jurkat cell RNA spiked in. As to subset: FACS-sorted CD8+CD4-CCR7+CD45RA+ naive T cells. The receptors here all came from a human donor in good health. Some libraries in this study had Jurkat cell RNA spiked in.

This clonotype was recorded many times. The rearrangement links TRBV6-1 to TRBJ2-7; D may be TRBD2 (5 bases). CDR1 is MNHNS, CDR2 SASEGT, per germline. V dropped 4 bases and J dropped 0 bases, with 7 bases sitting between them. This CDR3 contains 13 residues. CDR3 DNA sequence: TGTGCCAGCAGTGGTCTAGCCTCCTACGAGCAGTACTTC. As protein: CASSGLASYEQYF.

This clonotype occurred many times. V gene TRBV6-5 combines with J gene TRBJ2-5, with D unresolved. Trimming removed 5 bases from V and 5 bases from J, with 15 bases in between. The CDR3 is made up of 14 amino acids. From germline, CDR1 is MNHEY and CDR2 SVGAGI. This CDR3 is CASSPSVDGETQYF. CDR3 in DNA: TGTGCCAGCAGTCCCTCGGTGGATGGGGAGACCCAGTACTTC.

This clonotype was observed a few times. V gene TRBV29-1 combines with J gene TRBJ2-3, with a possible D match to TRBD1 (5 bases). The ends were cut back, 7 bases at V and 2 bases at J, with 19 bases in the middle. This CDR3 contains 15 residues. CDR1 and CDR2 (germline): SQVTM, ANQGSEA. CDR3 nucleotide sequence: TGCAGCGCCGAGTCGGCAGGGCGGTACACAGATACGCAGTATTTT. Translated: CSAESAGRYTDTQYF.

This rearrangement joins TRBV7-3 to TRBJ2-1, with 12 bases lining up with TRBD2. CDR1 is SGHTA and CDR2 is FQGTGA in the germline V gene. The V and J ends lost 7 bases and 8 bases, in that order; junction bases with no gene match: 6. The CDR3 extends over 14 amino acids. The CDR3 spells CASNLAGGLDEQFF. CDR3 sequence (DNA): TGTGCCAGCAACCTAGCGGGAGGGCTTGATGAGCAGTTCTTC.

This clonotype was seen many times. CDR3 protein: CASSLGGFFDEQYF. The CDR3 coding sequence is TGCGCCAGCAGCCTTGGGGGATTTTTCGACGAGCAGTACTTC. The V call is TRBV5-1, the J call TRBJ2-7, with D perhaps TRBD1 or TRBD2 (5 bases each). The germline gives CDR1 SGHRS, CDR2 YFSETQ. The CDR3 consists of 14 residues. Between the trimmed V and J ends, which lost 4 bases and 5 bases, there was a span of 16 bases.

This clonotype was recorded many times. This rearrangement joins TRBV25-1 to TRBJ2-5; the D gene is possibly TRBD1 (5 bases). CDR1 is MGHDK and CDR2 is SYGVNS in the germline V gene. V was shortened by 8 bases and J by 5 bases, with 18 bases between the two germline ends. The CDR3 length is 14 residues. The CDR3 protein is CASLGQGPRETQYF. Written as DNA, the CDR3 is TGTGCCAGCCTGGGGCAGGGCCCCCGGGAGACCCAGTACTTC.

The chain links TRBV7-9 to TRBJ2-7, with 11 nucleotides matching TRBD1. Trimming cost V 5 bases and J 6 bases; bases outside gene matches: 6. Germline loops: CDR1 SEHNR, CDR2 FQNEAQ (reference sequence). The CDR3 extends over 14 amino acids. The CDR3, as DNA: TGTGCCAGCAGCGTCGGACAGGGGGCGTTCGAGCAGTACTTC. This codes for CASSVGQGAFEQYF.

The table lists this clonotype with many counts. In DNA, the CDR3 is TGTGCCAGCAGCCCTCGACGAGGGGACACCCAAGAGACCCAGTACTTC. Protein product: CASSPRRGDTQETQYF. V is TRBV13 and J is TRBJ2-5; a weak D match, TRBD1 (6 bases). The length of the CDR3 is 16 residues. The V end was cut by 5 bases, the J end by 1 base, with 17 bases between. CDR1 is PRHDT and CDR2 is FYEKMQ in the germline V gene (reference sequence).

This clonotype has just a few counts. The chain is built from TRBV19 and TRBJ2-2; tentatively, D is TRBD2 (6 bases). V was pared by 6 bases and J by 4 bases, with 6 bases between. Per germline, CDR1 LNHDA and CDR2 SQIVND (reference sequence). CDR3 length: 12 residues. As DNA, the CDR3 is TGTGCCAGTAGCGGGAGCACCGGGGAGCTGTTTTTT. Residues: CASSGSTGELFF.

Many counts were recorded for this clonotype. The chain uses TRBV12-3 or TRBV12-4 and TRBJ1-4; D is unclear. Trimming took 6 bases from V and 7 from J, leaving 9 bases between them. This CDR3 comprises 12 residues. CDR3 sequence (DNA): TGTGCCAGCAGCCGGTATTCTGAAAAACTGTTTTTT. Protein: CASSRYSEKLFF.

In this sample, this clonotype turned up many times. The chain combines TRBV4-1 with TRBJ2-1, with 12 bases matching TRBD2. Trimming cost V 3 bases and J 0 bases; bases outside gene matches: 6. CDR1 and CDR2 (germline): MGHRA, YSYEKL. The CDR3 contains 18 residues. Here the CDR3 reads CASSHNLAGGSSYNEQFF. In DNA, the CDR3 is TGCGCCAGCAGCCACAATCTAGCGGGAGGGAGCTCCTACAATGAGCAGTTCTTC.

This clonotype was counted at least ten times. This rearrangement joins TRBV29-1 to TRBJ2-2, with D perhaps matching TRBD1 (5 bases). This CDR3 comprises 13 residues. Per germline, CDR1 SQVTM and CDR2 ANQGSEA. Trimming took 3 bases from V and 8 from J, leaving 13 bases between them. The CDR3 loop reads CSVDGQGRGELFF. For the CDR3, the DNA is TGCAGCGTTGATGGTCAGGGTCGAGGGGAGCTGTTTTTT.

This clonotype was counted at least ten times. The chain recombines TRBV6-2 or TRBV6-3 with TRBJ1-6; D uncertain. CDR1 MNHEY and CDR2 SVGEGT come from the germline V gene. The CDR3 length is 9 residues. Written as DNA, the CDR3 is TGTGCTTCGGGCGGACCCCTCCACTTT. Translation gives CASGGPLHF.

This clonotype is medium-sized within its sample. The V gene is TRBV29-1, the J gene TRBJ2-7, with 11 bases that match TRBD2. The CDR3 has 14 amino acids. CDR1 is SQVTM, CDR2 ANQGSEA, per germline. J lost 2 bases, V lost 7 bases, and 7 bases had no gene match. The CDR3 protein is CSGLTSGSPYEQYF. CDR3 coding DNA: TGCAGCGGCCTTACTAGCGGGAGTCCCTACGAGCAGTACTTC.

The V and J genes are TRBV5-8 and TRBJ2-3; D is perhaps TRBD1 or TRBD2 (5 bases each). CDR1 SGHTS and CDR2 YDEGEE come from the germline V gene. Trimming removed 2 bases from V and 5 bases from J, with 12 bases in between. The CDR3 spans 14 residues. The CDR3 protein is CASSFGGYGDTQYF. The CDR3 nucleotides are TGTGCCAGCAGCTTTGGGGGATATGGAGATACGCAGTATTTT.

The chain is built from TRBV27 and TRBJ1-2, with TRBD1 as a possible D gene (6 bases). This CDR3 contains 11 residues. Germline CDR1 MNHEY, CDR2 SMNVEV (reference sequence). Trimming left V 6 bases short and J 7 bases short, with 9 bases between. CDR3 residues: CASRTGSGYTF. The CDR3 coding sequence is TGTGCCAGCAGGACAGGCAGTGGCTACACCTTC.

This clonotype was seen a few times. This chain connects TRBV20-1 to TRBJ2-7; 7 positions match TRBD2. V lost 6 bases to trimming and J lost 9 bases; unmatched junction nucleotides: 17. The length of the CDR3 is 14 residues. Per the germline V gene, CDR1 is DFQATT and CDR2 is SNEGSKA (reference sequence). The CDR3 bases are TGCAGTGCCTCTTCGCAGAGGGGCGGGAGAGGGCAGTACTTC. Residues: CSASSQRGGRGQYF.

At least ten counts were recorded for this clonotype. The chain employs TRBV13 and TRBJ1-1, with 7 positions matching TRBD1. This CDR3 contains 13 residues. Looked up from germline, CDR1 is PRHDT and CDR2 is FYEKMQ (reference sequence). The ends lost 6 bases at V and 1 base at J; junction bases unmatched: 2. The CDR3 here is CASRSGGNTEAFF. DNA for the CDR3: TGTGCCAGCAGGTCAGGGGGGAACACTGAAGCTTTCTTT.

The V call is TRBV7-8, the J call TRBJ2-7; D unresolved. Looked up from germline, CDR1 is SGHVS and CDR2 is FQNEAQ. Between the trimmed V and J ends, which lost 0 bases and 7 bases, there was a span of 4 bases. The length of the CDR3 is 11 residues. This chain's CDR3 is CASSLAKEQYF. CDR3 bases: TGTGCCAGCAGCTTAGCGAAGGAGCAGTACTTC.

This clonotype was counted at least ten times. This chain uses TRBV5-1 with TRBJ2-7; D is unresolved. The CDR3 covers 11 residues. Germline lookup yields CDR1 SGHRS and CDR2 YFSETQ. V gave up 7 bases and J gave up 6 bases, with 11 bases separating them. CDR3 nucleotides: TGCGCCAGCCACAGAGGAAGCGAGCAGTACTTC. Translating it yields CASHRGSEQYF.

Many counts were recorded for this clonotype. J is TRBJ2-3 and V is TRBV12-3 or TRBV12-4; the match to TRBD2 covers 8 bases. Trimming took 7 bases from V and 5 from J; bases not matched to a gene: 8. This CDR3 has 14 residues. In DNA form, the CDR3 reads TGTGCCAGCACCAGGACTAGCTGGGGAGATACGCAGTATTTT. Protein: CASTRTSWGDTQYF.

There are many counts of this clonotype. The chain combines TRBV11-2 with TRBJ2-7; D possibly corresponds to TRBD1 (6 bases). The CDR3 covers 15 residues. Germline V gives CDR1 SGHAT, CDR2 FQNNGV. Between the trimmed V and J ends, which lost 1 base and 3 bases, there was a span of 13 bases. CDR3 bases: TGTGCCAGCAGCTTAGGATCTTACAGGGACTACGAGCAGTACTTC. Encoded protein: CASSLGSYRDYEQYF.

This clonotype has ten or more counts. The chain is built from TRBV4-2 and TRBJ1-1, with D hard to call. The V and J ends lost 0 bases and 0 bases respectively, with 11 bases between them. The CDR3 totals 16 residues. Germline V CDR1 and CDR2: LGHNA, YNFKEQ. CDR3 in DNA: TGTGCCAGCAGCCAAGAGGAGGGTGTATTGAACACTGAAGCTTTCTTT. Protein sequence: CASSQEEGVLNTEAFF.

V gene TRBV3-1 combines with J gene TRBJ1-2, with 10 bases matching TRBD1. V lost 0 bases, J lost 4 bases, and 11 bases stayed unmatched. CDR1 is LGHDT and CDR2 is YNNKEL in the germline V gene (reference sequence). The length of the CDR3 is 18 residues. The CDR3 region has the DNA TGTGCCAGCAGCCAAGATTCATCGAGGGGACAGGGGTCCTATGGCTACACCTTC. Protein: CASSQDSSRGQGSYGYTF.

This clonotype was seen many times. J is TRBJ2-5 and V is TRBV7-9, with 10 positions matching TRBD2. Germline trimming cut 5 bases from V and 2 bases from J; bases unmatched to any gene: 5. The V gene's germline CDR1 is SEHNR and CDR2 FQNEAQ (reference sequence). The CDR3 is 15 residues long. CDR3 sequence: CASSAGLAVQETQYF. CDR3 coding DNA: TGTGCCAGCAGCGCCGGACTAGCGGTTCAAGAGACCCAGTACTTC.

This clonotype appeared many times. The CDR3 here is CASSLRLGYEQYF. The CDR3 DNA is TGTGCCAGCAGTTTGAGGCTGGGCTACGAGCAGTACTTC. The chain recombines TRBV27 with TRBJ2-7; the D is unclear. The CDR3 has 13 residues. Trimming took off 3 bases at V and 3 bases at J, with 9 bases between the two ends. Per the germline V gene, CDR1 is MNHEY and CDR2 is SMNVEV (reference sequence).

This sequence joins TRBV7-8 and TRBJ2-2, with D hard to call. The CDR3 sequence is 15 residues long. Trimming removed 3 bases from V and 2 bases from J, with 10 bases in between. Looked up from germline, CDR1 is SGHVS and CDR2 is FQNEAQ. For the CDR3, the DNA is TGTGCCAGCAGCTTTGATGGGGATAACACCGGGGAGCTGTTTTTT. This codes for CASSFDGDNTGELFF.

The chain employs TRBV11-2 and TRBJ2-7; D unclear. Trimming pared 1 base from V and 1 base from J, leaving 8 bases between. Germline loops: CDR1 SGHAT, CDR2 FQNNGV. CDR3 length equals 14 residues. The CDR3 sequence: CASSLVRDSYEQYF. The CDR3, as DNA: TGTGCCAGCAGCTTAGTTAGAGATTCCTACGAGCAGTACTTC.